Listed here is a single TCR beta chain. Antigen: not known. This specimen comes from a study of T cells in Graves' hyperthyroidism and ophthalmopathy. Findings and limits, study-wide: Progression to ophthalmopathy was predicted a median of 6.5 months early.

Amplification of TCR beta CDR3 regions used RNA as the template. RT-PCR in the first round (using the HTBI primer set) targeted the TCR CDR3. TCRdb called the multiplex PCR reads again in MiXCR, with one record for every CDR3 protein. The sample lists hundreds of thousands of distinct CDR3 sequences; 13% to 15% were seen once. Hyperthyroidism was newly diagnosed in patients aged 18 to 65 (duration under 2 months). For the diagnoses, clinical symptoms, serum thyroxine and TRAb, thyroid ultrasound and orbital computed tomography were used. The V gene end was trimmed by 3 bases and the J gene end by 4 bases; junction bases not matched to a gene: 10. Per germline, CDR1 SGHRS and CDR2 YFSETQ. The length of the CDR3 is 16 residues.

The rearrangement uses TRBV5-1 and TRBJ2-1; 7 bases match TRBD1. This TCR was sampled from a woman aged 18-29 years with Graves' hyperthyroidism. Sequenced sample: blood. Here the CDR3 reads CASSSSDRVGYNEQFF. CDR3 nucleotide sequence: TGCGCCAGCAGCTCTTCCGACAGGGTGGGTTACAATGAGCAGTTCTTC. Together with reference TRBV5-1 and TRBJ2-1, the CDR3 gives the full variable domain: KAGVTQTPRYLIKTRGQQVTLSCSPISGHRSVSWYQQTPGQGLQFLFEYFSETQRNKGNFPGRFSGRQFSNSRSEMNVSTLELGDSALYLCASSSSDRVGYNEQFFGPGTRLTVL.